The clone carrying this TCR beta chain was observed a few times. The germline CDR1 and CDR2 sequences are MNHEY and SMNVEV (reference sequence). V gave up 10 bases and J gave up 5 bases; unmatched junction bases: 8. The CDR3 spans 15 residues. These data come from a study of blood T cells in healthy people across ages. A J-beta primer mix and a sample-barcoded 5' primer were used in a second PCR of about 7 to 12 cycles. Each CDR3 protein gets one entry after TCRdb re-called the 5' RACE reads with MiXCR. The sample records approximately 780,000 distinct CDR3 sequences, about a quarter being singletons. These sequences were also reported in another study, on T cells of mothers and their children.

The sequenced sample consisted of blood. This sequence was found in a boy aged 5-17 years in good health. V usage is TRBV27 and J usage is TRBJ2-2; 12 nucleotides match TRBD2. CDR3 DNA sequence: TGTGCCACCTCTATACTAGCGGGGGGTACCGGGGAGCTGTTTTTT. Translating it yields CATSILAGGTGELFF.